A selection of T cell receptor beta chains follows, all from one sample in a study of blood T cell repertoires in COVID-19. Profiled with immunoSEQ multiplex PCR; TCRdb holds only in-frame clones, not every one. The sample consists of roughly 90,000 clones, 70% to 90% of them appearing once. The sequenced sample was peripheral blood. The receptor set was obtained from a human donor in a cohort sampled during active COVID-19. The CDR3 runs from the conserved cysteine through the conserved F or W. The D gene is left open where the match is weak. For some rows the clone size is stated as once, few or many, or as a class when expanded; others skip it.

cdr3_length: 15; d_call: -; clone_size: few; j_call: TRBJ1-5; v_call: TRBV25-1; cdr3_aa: CASSAQGRSNQPQHF; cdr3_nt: TGTGCCAGCAGTGCGCAGGGCCGAAGCAATCAGCCCCAGCATTTT
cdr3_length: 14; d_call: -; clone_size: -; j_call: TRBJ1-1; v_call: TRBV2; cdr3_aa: CASGGEGRYTEAFF; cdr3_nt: TGTGCCAGTGGAGGGGAGGGCAGGTACACTGAAGCTTTCTTT
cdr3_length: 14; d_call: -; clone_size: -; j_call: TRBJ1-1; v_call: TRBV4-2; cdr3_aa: CASSHPTTNTEAFF; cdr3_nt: TGTGCCAGCAGCCATCCCACTACCAACACTGAAGCTTTCTTT
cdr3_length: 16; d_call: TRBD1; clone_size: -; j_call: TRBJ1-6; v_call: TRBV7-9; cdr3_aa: CASSTNRGLTNSPLHF; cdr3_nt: TGTGCCAGCAGCACCAACAGGGGGCTAACGAATTCACCCCTCCACTTT
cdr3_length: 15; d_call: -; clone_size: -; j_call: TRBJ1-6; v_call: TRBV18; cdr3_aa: CASSPTTGYNSPLHF; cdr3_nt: TGTGCCAGCTCACCCACGACAGGTTATAATTCACCCCTCCACTTT
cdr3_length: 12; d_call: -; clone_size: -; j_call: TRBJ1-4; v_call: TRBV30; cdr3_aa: CAWEKRTGKLFF; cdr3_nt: TGTGCCTGGGAAAAACGAACGGGAAAACTGTTTTTT
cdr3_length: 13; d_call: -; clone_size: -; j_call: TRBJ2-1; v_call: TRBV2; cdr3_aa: CASSEELNNEQFF; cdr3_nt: TGTGCCAGCAGTGAAGAACTAAACAATGAGCAGTTCTTC
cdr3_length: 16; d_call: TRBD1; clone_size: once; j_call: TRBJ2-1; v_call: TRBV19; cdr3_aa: CASGQGAPVSYNEQFF; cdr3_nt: TGTGCCAGTGGACAGGGGGCCCCAGTTTCCTACAATGAGCAGTTCTTC
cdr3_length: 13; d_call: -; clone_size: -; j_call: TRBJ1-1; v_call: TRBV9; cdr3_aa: CASSVVWNTEAFF; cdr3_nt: TGTGCCAGCAGCGTAGTCTGGAACACTGAAGCTTTCTTT
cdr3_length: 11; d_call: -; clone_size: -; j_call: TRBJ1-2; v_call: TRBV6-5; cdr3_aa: CASSYGLGYTF; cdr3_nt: TGTGCCAGCAGTTACGGCCTTGGCTACACCTTC
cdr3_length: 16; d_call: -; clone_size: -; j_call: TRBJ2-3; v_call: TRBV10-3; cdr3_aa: CAISERGGVLTDTQYF; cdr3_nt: TGTGCCATCAGTGAGAGGGGTGGGGTACTCACAGATACGCAGTATTTT
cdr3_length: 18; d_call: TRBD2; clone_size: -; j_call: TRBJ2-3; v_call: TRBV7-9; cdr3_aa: CASSSTRAGDKGTDTQYF; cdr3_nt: TGTGCCAGCAGCTCCACTCGGGCGGGAGATAAGGGCACAGATACGCAGTATTTT
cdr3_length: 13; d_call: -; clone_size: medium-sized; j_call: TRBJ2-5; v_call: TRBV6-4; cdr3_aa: CASSDRGGETQYF; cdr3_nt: TGTGCCAGCAGTGACAGGGGAGGCGAGACCCAGTACTTC
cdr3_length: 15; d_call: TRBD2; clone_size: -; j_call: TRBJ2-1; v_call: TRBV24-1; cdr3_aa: CATSATGGINNEQFF; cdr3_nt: TGTGCCACCAGTGCGACGGGGGGGATCAACAATGAGCAGTTCTTC
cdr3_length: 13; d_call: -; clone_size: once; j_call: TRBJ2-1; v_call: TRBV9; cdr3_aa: CASSPLTGNEQFF; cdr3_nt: TGTGCCAGCAGCCCCCTTACGGGGAATGAGCAGTTCTTC
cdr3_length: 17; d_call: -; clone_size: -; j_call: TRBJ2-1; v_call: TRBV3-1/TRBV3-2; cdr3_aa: CASSPPHAGSSYNEQFF; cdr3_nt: TGTGCCAGCAGTCCCCCCCACGCGGGGTCCTCCTACAATGAGCAGTTCTTC
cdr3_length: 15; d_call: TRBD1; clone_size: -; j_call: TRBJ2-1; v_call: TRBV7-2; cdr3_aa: CASSFLSGQRNKQFF; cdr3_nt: TGTGCCAGCAGCTTTTTGTCGGGACAGCGCAATAAGCAGTTCTTC
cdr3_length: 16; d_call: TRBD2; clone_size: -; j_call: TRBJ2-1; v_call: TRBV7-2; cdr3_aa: CASSPPKRGGINEQFF; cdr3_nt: TGTGCCAGCAGCCCACCGAAGCGGGGGGGCATCAATGAGCAGTTCTTC
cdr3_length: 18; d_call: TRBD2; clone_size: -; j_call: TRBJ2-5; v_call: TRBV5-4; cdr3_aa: CASSLRILAGGLQETQYF; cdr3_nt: TGTGCCAGCAGCTTGCGGATCTTGGCGGGGGGTCTCCAAGAGACCCAGTACTTC
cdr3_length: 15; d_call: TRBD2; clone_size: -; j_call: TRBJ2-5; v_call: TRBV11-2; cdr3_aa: CASSLGGLAPETQYF; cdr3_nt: TGTGCCAGCAGCTTAGGAGGACTAGCCCCAGAGACCCAGTACTTC
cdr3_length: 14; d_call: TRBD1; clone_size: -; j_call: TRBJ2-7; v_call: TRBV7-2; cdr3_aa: CASSSGDRVYEQYF; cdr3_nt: TGTGCCAGCAGCTCTGGGGACAGGGTCTACGAGCAGTACTTC
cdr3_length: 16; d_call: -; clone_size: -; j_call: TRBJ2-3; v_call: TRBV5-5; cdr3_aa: CASSLVGRTGTDTQYF; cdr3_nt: TGTGCCAGCAGCCTCGTAGGGAGGACGGGCACAGATACGCAGTATTTT
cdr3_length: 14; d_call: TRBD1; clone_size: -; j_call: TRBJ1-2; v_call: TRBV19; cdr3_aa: CASSIAGGNYGYTF; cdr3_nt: TGTGCCAGTAGTATCGCAGGGGGCAACTATGGCTACACCTTC
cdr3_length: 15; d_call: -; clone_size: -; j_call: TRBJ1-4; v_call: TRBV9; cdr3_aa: CASSRPGGPNEKLFF; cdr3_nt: TGTGCCAGCAGCCGACCCGGGGGACCTAATGAAAAACTGTTTTTT
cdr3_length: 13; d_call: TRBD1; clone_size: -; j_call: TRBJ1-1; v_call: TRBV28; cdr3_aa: CASSPGGGTEAFF; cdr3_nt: TGTGCCAGCAGTCCAGGGGGAGGCACTGAAGCTTTCTTT
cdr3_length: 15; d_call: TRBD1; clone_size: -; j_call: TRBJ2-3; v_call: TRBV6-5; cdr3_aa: CASRSRDRGPDTQYF; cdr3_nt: TGTGCCAGCAGATCCCGGGACAGGGGCCCAGATACGCAGTATTTT
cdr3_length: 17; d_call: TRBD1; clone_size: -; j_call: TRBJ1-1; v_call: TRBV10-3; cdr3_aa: CAISLNKPGQGRTEAFF; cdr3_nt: TGTGCCATCAGCCTCAATAAGCCGGGACAGGGGAGGACTGAAGCTTTCTTT
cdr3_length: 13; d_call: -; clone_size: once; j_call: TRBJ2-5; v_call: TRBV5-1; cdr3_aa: CASSLRPHQGQYF; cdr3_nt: TGCGCCAGCAGCTTGAGGCCACACCAGGGCCAGTACTTC
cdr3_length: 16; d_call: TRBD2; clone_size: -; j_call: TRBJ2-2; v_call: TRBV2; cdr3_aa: CASSWTSGANTGELFF; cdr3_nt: TGTGCCAGCAGCTGGACTAGCGGGGCCAACACCGGGGAGCTGTTTTTT
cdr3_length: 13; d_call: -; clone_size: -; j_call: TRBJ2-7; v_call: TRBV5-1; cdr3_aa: CASSFSNSYEQYF; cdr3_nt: TGCGCCAGCAGCTTCAGTAACTCCTACGAGCAGTACTTC
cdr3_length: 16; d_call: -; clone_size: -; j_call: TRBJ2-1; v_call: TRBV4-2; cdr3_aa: CASSQDGASSYNEQFF; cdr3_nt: TGTGCCAGCAGCCAAGATGGGGCGAGCTCCTACAATGAGCAGTTCTTC
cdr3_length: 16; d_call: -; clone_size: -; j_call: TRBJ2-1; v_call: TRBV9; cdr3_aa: CASSVGGGGSYNEQFF; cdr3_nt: TGTGCCAGCAGCGTAGGGGGCGGCGGCTCCTACAATGAGCAGTTCTTC
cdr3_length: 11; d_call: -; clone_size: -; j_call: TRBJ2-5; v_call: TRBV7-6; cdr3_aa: CASRQEETQYF; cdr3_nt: TGTGCCAGCCGACAGGAAGAGACCCAGTACTTC
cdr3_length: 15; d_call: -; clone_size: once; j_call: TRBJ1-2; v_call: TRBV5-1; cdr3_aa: CASSLGGTGNYGYTF; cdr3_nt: TGCGCCAGCAGCTTGGGCGGGACGGGGAACTATGGCTACACCTTC
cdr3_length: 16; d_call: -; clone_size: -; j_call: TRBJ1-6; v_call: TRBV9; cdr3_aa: CASSVASEGYISPLHF; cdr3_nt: TGTGCCAGCAGCGTAGCTAGCGAGGGGTACATTTCACCCCTCCACTTT
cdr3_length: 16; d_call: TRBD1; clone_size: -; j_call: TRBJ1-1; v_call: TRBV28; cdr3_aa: CASKFSSTGGYTEAFF; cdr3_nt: TGTGCCAGCAAATTTTCATCGACAGGGGGGTACACTGAAGCTTTCTTT
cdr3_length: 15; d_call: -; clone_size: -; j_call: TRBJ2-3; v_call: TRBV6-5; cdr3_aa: CASRGDAGTRYTQYF; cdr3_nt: TGTGCCAGCAGGGGAGACGCGGGGACCCGATATACGCAGTATTTT
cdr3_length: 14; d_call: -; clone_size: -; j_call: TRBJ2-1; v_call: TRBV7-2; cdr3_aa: CASSLERINNEQFF; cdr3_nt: TGTGCCAGCAGCTTGGAGAGGATAAACAATGAGCAGTTCTTC
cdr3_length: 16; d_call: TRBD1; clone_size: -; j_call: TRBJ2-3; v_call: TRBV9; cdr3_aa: CASSVTRGPLSDTQYF; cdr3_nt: TGTGCCAGCAGCGTAACGAGGGGGCCTCTGTCAGATACGCAGTATTTT
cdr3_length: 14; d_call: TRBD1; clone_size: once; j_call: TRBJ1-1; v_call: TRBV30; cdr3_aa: CAWSRDSSVPEAFF; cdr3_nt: TGTGCCTGGAGCCGGGACAGTTCGGTTCCTGAAGCTTTCTTT
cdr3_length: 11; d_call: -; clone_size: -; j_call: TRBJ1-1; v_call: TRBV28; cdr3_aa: CASREEGGAFF; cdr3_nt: TGTGCCAGCAGGGAGGAAGGGGGAGCTTTCTTT
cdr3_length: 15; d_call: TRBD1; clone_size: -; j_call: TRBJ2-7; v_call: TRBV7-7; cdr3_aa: CASSLGPGGSYEQYF; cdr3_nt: TGTGCCAGCAGCCTAGGGCCAGGGGGTTCCTACGAGCAGTACTTC
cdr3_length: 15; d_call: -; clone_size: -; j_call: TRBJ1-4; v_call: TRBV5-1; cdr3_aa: CASSRDGSTNEKLFF; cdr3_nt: TGCGCCAGCAGCCGCGACGGGAGCACTAATGAAAAACTGTTTTTT
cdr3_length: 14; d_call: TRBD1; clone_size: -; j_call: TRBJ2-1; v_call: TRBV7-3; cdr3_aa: CASSGGTGVREQFF; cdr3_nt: TGTGCCAGCAGTGGGGGGACAGGGGTCCGAGAGCAGTTCTTC
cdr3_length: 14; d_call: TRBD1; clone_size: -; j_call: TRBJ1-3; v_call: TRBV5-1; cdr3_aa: CASSGTGAGNTIYF; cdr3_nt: TGCGCCAGCAGCGGGACAGGGGCCGGAAACACCATATATTTT
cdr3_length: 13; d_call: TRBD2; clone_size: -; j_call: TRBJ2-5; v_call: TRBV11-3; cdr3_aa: CASSGRAGETQYF; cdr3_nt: TGTGCCAGCAGTGGGAGGGCGGGAGAGACCCAGTACTTC
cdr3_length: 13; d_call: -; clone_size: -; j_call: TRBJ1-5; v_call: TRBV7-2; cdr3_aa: CASSRGQNQPQHF; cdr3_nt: TGTGCCAGCAGCCGCGGACAGAATCAGCCCCAGCATTTT
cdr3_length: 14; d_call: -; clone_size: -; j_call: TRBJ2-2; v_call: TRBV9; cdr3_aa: CASSVELNTGELFF; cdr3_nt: TGTGCCAGCAGCGTAGAACTGAACACCGGGGAGCTGTTTTTT